The entry below describes one TCR beta chain. No antigen is known for it. The entry originates in a study of T cell responses to AZD1222 COVID-19 vaccine. Sequenced by immunoSEQ multiplex PCR; TCRdb stores in-frame clones only, minus some. The sample lists roughly 180,000 clones; 91% were seen once. V lost 4 bases and J 6 bases, leaving 9 bases between the germline ends. The germline gives CDR1 SGHDN, CDR2 FVKESK. The length of the CDR3 is 13 residues. Study results and caveats: Donor demographics were predominantly white British with a female majority; clonal diversity may be underestimated.

Here the sequenced sample was peripheral blood, taken on day 0 of AZD1222 vaccination. V gene TRBV14 combines with J gene TRBJ2-2; no reliable D call. This sequence was found in an adult in good health. This CDR3 reads CASSLSVSGELFF. The DNA for the CDR3 is TGTGCCAGCAGCCTCAGCGTTTCCGGGGAGCTGTTTTTT.